Listed below are T cell receptor beta chains from one sample, sequenced in a study of circulating tumor DNA in untreated peripheral T-cell lymphoma. The protocol was immunoSEQ multiplex PCR, while the TCRdb copy is restricted to in-frame clones and leaves out a portion. Seen here are thousands of clones, about 90% observed once, and the top ten hold roughly 25%. The sequencing input was cell-free DNA from blood serum. These receptors all come from a human donor with peripheral T-cell lymphoma. The CDR3 runs from the conserved cysteine through the conserved F or W. D genes are given only for firm matches. Part of the rows lack a size; the others show once, few, many or a class for expanded clones.

j_call clone_size v_call d_call cdr3_nt cdr3_aa
TRBJ1-3 few TRBV5-1 TRBD1 TGCGCCAGCAGCCGGACAGGGGATCTTAACTCTGGAAACACCATATATTTT CASSRTGDLNSGNTIYF
TRBJ2-7 - TRBV6-5 TRBD1 TGTGCCAGCAGTCCCGGACAGGCCCCCTACGAGCAGTACTTC CASSPGQAPYEQYF
TRBJ1-1 - TRBV7-3 - TGTGCCAGCAGCGCCGTCAGGGCTCGGAGCGTAGAAGCTTTCTTT CASSAVRARSVEAFF
TRBJ1-1 - TRBV5-1 - TGCGCCAGCAGCTTGGGAGGGAACACTGAAGCTTTCTTT CASSLGGNTEAFF
TRBJ2-1 - TRBV6-4 TRBD2 TGTGCCAGCAGACTAGCGGGTAACAATGAGCAGTTCTTC CASRLAGNNEQFF
TRBJ2-7 - TRBV28 TRBD2 TGTGCCAGCCGTACTAGCGGCAGCTCCTACGAGCAGTACTTC CASRTSGSSYEQYF
TRBJ1-3 - TRBV9 - TGTGCCAGCAGCAATTCACCGGGACTGCCATCTGGAAACACCATATATTTT CASSNSPGLPSGNTIYF
TRBJ2-7 - TRBV4-1 TRBD2 TGCGCCAGCAGCCAAGGGGGCGGGAGTTACTACGAGCAGTACTTC CASSQGGGSYYEQYF
TRBJ1-4 - TRBV7-2 - TGTGCCAGCAGCGAACGCGGGACAACTAATGAAAAACTGTTTTTT CASSERGTTNEKLFF
TRBJ2-5 - TRBV5-4 TRBD2 TGTGCCAGCAGCTTTGCTCCGGGACTAGCGGAAGAGACCCAGTACTTC CASSFAPGLAEETQYF
TRBJ1-2 few TRBV6-1 TRBD1 TGTGCCAGCAGTGCCAAAGACAGGGCCCATGGCTACACCTTC CASSAKDRAHGYTF
TRBJ2-1 - TRBV5-4 TRBD1 TGTGCCAGCAGCTACAACAGGGGGCGAGTCAATGAGCAGTTCTTC CASSYNRGRVNEQFF
TRBJ2-7 once TRBV7-9 TRBD2 TGTGCCAGCAGCTTAGGAAGGGCTAGCGGGGCCTACGAGCAGTACTTC CASSLGRASGAYEQYF
TRBJ1-3 - TRBV19 - TGTGCCAGTAGTACTACGGGAGGAAACACCATATATTTT CASSTTGGNTIYF
TRBJ1-2 few TRBV18 - TGTGCCAGCTCCGCGGCAGGGACTCCCGGCTACACCTTC CASSAAGTPGYTF
TRBJ1-2 - TRBV15 - TGTGCCACCAGCAGAGAAAGGGGGAACTATGGCTACACCTTC CATSRERGNYGYTF
TRBJ2-5 - TRBV4-1 TRBD2 TGCGCCAGCAGCCAGGGACTAGATCGAGAGACCCAGTACTTC CASSQGLDRETQYF
TRBJ2-5 once TRBV5-1 TRBD2 TGCGCCAGCAGCTTGGATGGCGCGGGAGGGCCCGGGAGGGAGACCCAGTACTTC CASSLDGAGGPGRETQYF
TRBJ2-5 - TRBV5-1 - TGCGCCAGCAGACCCGGGACAAAAGAGACCCAGTACTTC CASRPGTKETQYF
TRBJ2-3 - TRBV5-1 - TGCGCCAGCAGATTGGAATTAGATACGCAGTATTTT CASRLELDTQYF
TRBJ2-7 - TRBV6-6 - TGTGCCAGCAGTGGACATAATTACTACGAGCAGTACTTC CASSGHNYYEQYF
TRBJ1-1 - TRBV7-8 TRBD1 TGTGCCAGCAGCGGCTCAAAGACAGGGGGCACTGAAGCTTTCTTT CASSGSKTGGTEAFF
TRBJ2-1 - TRBV2 - TGTGCCAGCAGTCGCGGGACAGGCGGGAGGTCCTTCAATGAGCAGTTCTTC CASSRGTGGRSFNEQFF
TRBJ2-1 - TRBV9 TRBD1 TGTGCCAGCAGCGGGACAGGTCACTACAATGAGCAGTTCTTC CASSGTGHYNEQFF
TRBJ2-1 - TRBV15 TRBD2 TGTGCCACCAGCAAGCGGACTAGCGGGGGGGCCAATGAGCAGTTCTTC CATSKRTSGGANEQFF
TRBJ2-7 - TRBV2 - TGTGCCAGCGACGGGGGCTCGTTCTACGAGCAGTACTTC CASDGGSFYEQYF
TRBJ2-7 - TRBV5-1 - TGCGCCACCGGACGAGATGCCTACGAGCAGTACTTC CATGRDAYEQYF
TRBJ1-5 once TRBV6-5 TRBD1 TGTGCCAGCAGGAGGGACAGTCTAAGCAATCAGCCCCAGCATTTT CASRRDSLSNQPQHF
TRBJ1-4 few TRBV5-1 TRBD1 TGCGCCAGCAGCTTCGGACAGGGGAGGACCTATGAAAAACTGTTTTTT CASSFGQGRTYEKLFF
TRBJ2-2 - TRBV11-3 TRBD1 TGTGCCAGCAGATACGACAGGGGTGATTGGACCGGGGAGCTGTTTTTT CASRYDRGDWTGELFF
TRBJ1-4 few TRBV2 - TGTGCCAGCAGGCTTGGGACCGCCCTAAATGAAAAACTGTTTTTT CASRLGTALNEKLFF
TRBJ1-2 - TRBV29-1 - TGCAGCGTTGAGGAGGCGCTGTATGGCTACACCTTC CSVEEALYGYTF
TRBJ1-2 - TRBV28 - TGTGCCAGCAGTGTCAACCCAGGGAGAGTTTGGGGCTACACCTTC CASSVNPGRVWGYTF
TRBJ2-6 few TRBV19 TRBD1 TGTGCCAGTAGTGGACAGGGTGGGGCCAACGTCCTGACTTTC CASSGQGGANVLTF
TRBJ1-6 - TRBV7-9 - TGTGCCAGCAGCTTAGGGGGGAGCTCCTATAATTCACCCCTCCACTTT CASSLGGSSYNSPLHF
TRBJ2-5 - TRBV21-1 - TGTGCCAGCAGCTCAAGCGGGAGGGGTGGGGTGGAGACCCAGTACTTC CASSSSGRGGVETQYF
TRBJ1-1 - TRBV7-6 TRBD1 TGTGCCAGCAGCCAGGGGGCCCGGGGAAGCACTGAAGCTTTCTTT CASSQGARGSTEAFF
TRBJ1-5 - TRBV11-2 - TGTGCCAGCAGCGCCACGGATAGCAATCAGCCCCAGCATTTT CASSATDSNQPQHF
TRBJ1-5 few TRBV19 - TGTGCCACCCAGGGGAGGGGGGGTATCAATCAGCCCCAGCATTTT CATQGRGGINQPQHF
TRBJ2-2 - TRBV4-1 - TGCGCCAGCAGCCGTACACAGCTCACGAACACCGGGGAGCTGTTTTTT CASSRTQLTNTGELFF
TRBJ2-1 once TRBV11-2 TRBD2 TGTGCCAGCAGCTTATTAGGGACTAGCCCCAATGAGCAGTTCTTC CASSLLGTSPNEQFF
TRBJ2-1 - TRBV4-1 - TGCGCCAGCAGCCAAGATAGGTTCAATGAGCAGTTCTTC CASSQDRFNEQFF
TRBJ2-1 once TRBV4-3 - TGCGCCAGCAGCCAAGATAGCTCCCGGGGCGGTGAGCAGTTCTTC CASSQDSSRGGEQFF